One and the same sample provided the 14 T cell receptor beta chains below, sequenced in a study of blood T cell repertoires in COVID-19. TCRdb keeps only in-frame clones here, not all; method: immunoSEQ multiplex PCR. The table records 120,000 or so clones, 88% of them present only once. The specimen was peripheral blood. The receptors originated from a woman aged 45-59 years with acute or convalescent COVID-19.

CDR3 bases: TGTGCCAGCAGCCTCACTTGGACAGGGGGTACCAAAAACATTCAGTACTTC. It translates to CASSLTWTGGTKNIQYF. The chain joins TRBV7-8 to TRBJ2-4; 10 bases line up with TRBD1. The length of the CDR3 is 17 residues. V shed 5 bases, J shed 2 bases, and the junction held 9 bases outside the gene matches. CDR1 and CDR2 (germline): SGHVS, FQNEAQ.

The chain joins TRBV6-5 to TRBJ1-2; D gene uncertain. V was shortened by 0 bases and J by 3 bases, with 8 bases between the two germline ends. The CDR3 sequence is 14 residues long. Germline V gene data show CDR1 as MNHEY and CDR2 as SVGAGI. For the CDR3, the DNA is TGTGCCAGCAGTTACTCAGCTAGTGACTATGGCTACACCTTC. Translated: CASSYSASDYGYTF.

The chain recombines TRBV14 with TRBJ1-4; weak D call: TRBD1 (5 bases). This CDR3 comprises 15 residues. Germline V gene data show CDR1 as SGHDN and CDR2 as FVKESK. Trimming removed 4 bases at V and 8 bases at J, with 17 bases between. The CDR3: CASSRRGEGIEKLFF. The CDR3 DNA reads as TGTGCCAGCAGCCGAAGAGGGGAGGGGATAGAAAAACTGTTTTTT.

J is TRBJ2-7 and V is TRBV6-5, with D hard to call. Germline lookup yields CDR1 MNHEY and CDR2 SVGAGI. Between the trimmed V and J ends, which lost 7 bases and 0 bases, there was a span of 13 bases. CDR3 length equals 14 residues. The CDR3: CASINTLPSYEQYF. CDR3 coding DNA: TGTGCCAGCATAAACACATTGCCCTCCTACGAGCAGTACTTC.

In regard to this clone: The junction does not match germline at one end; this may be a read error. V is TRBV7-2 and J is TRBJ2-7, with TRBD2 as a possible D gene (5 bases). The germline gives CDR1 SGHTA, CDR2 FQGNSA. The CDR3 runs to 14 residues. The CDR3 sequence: CASSVAPGSYEQYF. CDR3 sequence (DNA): TGTGCCAGCAGCGTAGCTCCGGGAAGCTACGAGCAGTACTTC. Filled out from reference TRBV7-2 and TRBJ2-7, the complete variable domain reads GAGVSQSPSNKVTEKGKDVELRCDPISGHTALYWYRQSLGQGLEFLIYFQGNSAPDKSGLPSDRFSAERTGGSVSTLTIQRTQQEDSAVYLCASSVAPGSYEQYFGPGTRLTVT.

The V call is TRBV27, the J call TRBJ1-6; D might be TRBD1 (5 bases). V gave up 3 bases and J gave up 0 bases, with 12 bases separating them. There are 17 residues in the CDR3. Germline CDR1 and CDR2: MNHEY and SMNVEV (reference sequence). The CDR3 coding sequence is TGTGCCAGCAGTTTGACCAGGGCGAGCTCCTATAATTCACCCCTCCACTTT. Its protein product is CASSLTRASSYNSPLHF.

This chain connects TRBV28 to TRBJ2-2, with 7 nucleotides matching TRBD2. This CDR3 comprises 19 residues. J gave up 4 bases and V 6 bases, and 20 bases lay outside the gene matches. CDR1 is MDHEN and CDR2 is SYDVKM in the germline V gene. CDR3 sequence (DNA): TGTGCCAGCAGCCACACGAAGGGGAGGGGTAGAGGTCTCACCGGGGAGCTGTTTTTT. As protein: CASSHTKGRGRGLTGELFF.

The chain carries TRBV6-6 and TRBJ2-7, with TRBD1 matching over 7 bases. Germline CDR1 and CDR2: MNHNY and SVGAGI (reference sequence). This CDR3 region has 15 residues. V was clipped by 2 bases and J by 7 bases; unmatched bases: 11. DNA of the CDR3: TGTGCCAGCAGTTACCAGGGGGACGGTTCAAGGGAGCAGTACTTC. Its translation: CASSYQGDGSREQYF.

The CDR3 DNA is TGTGCCAGCAGCTTAGCCGGGAGCTCCTACAATGAGCAGTTCTTC. Amino acids: CASSLAGSSYNEQFF. The chain has TRBV7-6 and TRBJ2-1; D might be TRBD2 (6 bases). V gave up 0 bases and J gave up 0 bases, with 6 bases separating them. Germline V gives CDR1 SGHVS, CDR2 FNYEAQ. The CDR3 has 15 residues.

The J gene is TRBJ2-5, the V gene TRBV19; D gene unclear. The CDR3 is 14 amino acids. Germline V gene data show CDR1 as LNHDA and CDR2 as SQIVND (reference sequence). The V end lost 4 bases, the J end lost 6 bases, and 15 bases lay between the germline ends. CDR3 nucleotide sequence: TGTGCCAGTAGTACTTATAATCCTCCCCAGACCCAGTACTTC. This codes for CASSTYNPPQTQYF.

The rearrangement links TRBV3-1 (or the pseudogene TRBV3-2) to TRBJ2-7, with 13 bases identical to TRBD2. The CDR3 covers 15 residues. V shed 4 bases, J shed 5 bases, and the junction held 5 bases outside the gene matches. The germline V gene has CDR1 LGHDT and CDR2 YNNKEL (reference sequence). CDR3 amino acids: CASSLRTSGSNEQYF. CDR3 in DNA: TGTGCCAGCAGCCTTCGGACTAGCGGGAGCAACGAGCAGTACTTC.

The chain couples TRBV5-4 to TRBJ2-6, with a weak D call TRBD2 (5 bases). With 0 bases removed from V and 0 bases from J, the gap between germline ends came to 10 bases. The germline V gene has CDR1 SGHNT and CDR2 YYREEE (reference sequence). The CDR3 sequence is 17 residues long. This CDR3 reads CASSLGTPSSGANVLTF. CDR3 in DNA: TGTGCCAGCAGCTTGGGGACTCCCAGCTCTGGGGCCAACGTCCTGACTTTC.

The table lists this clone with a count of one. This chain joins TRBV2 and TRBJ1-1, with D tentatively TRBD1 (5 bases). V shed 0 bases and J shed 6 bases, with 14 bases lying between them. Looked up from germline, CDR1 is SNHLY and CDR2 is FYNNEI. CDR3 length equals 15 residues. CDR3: CASSEARGAVAEAFF. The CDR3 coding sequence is TGTGCCAGCAGTGAAGCGCGTGGGGCCGTGGCTGAAGCTTTCTTT.

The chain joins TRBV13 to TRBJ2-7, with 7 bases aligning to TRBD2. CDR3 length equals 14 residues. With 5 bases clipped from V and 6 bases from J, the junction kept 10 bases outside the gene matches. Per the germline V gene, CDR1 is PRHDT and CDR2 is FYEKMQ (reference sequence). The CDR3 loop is CASSPLGRAGEQYF. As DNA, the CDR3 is TGTGCCAGCAGCCCATTGGGGAGGGCGGGCGAGCAGTACTTC.